Presented here are 8 T cell receptor beta chains from one specimen sequenced in a study of blood T cell repertoires in COVID-19. This table comes from immunoSEQ multiplex PCR, and its TCRdb copy is limited to in-frame clones, with some not included. The table shows around 140,000 clones, with roughly 84% occurring only once. The specimen was peripheral blood. The receptors come from a woman aged 80 or over with acute or convalescent COVID-19.

The rearrangement uses TRBV5-1 and TRBJ1-4; the D gene is possibly TRBD1 (5 bases). Trimming pared 4 bases from V and 0 bases from J, leaving 10 bases between. This CDR3 has 15 amino acids. Germline CDR1 reads SGHRS; CDR2 reads YFSETQ. CDR3 amino acids: CASSQGPATNEKLFF. CDR3 in DNA: TGCGCCAGCAGCCAGGGCCCTGCAACTAATGAAAAACTGTTTTTT.

The chain combines TRBV29-1 with TRBJ1-4, with D possibly being TRBD1 (6 bases). In germline, CDR1 is SQVTM, CDR2 ANQGSEA. The CDR3 consists of 13 residues. Trimming removed 3 bases at V and 3 bases at J, with 8 bases between. CDR3 protein: CSVDQGPNEKLFF. The CDR3 DNA sequence: TGCAGCGTTGATCAGGGGCCTAATGAAAAACTGTTTTTT.

A single count supports this clone. The chain links TRBV6-6 to TRBJ1-5; no reliable D call. CDR1 is MNHNY and CDR2 is SVGAGI in the germline V gene (reference sequence). This CDR3 has 13 residues. Trimming shortened V by 2 bases and J by 4 bases, and 6 bases separated the two germline ends. CDR3 nucleotide sequence: TGTGCCAGCAGTTACGATGCGAATCAGCCCCAGCATTTT. Protein: CASSYDANQPQHF.

This sequence joins TRBV5-8 and TRBJ1-3; D perhaps matches TRBD1 (5 bases). CDR3 length equals 16 residues. Germline CDR1 is SGHTS and CDR2 is YDEGEE. V was cut by 4 bases and J by 0 bases, with 14 bases left in between. The DNA of the CDR3 is TGTGCCAGCAGCCCCCGACAGTCCCTCTCTGGAAACACCATATATTTT. Amino acids: CASSPRQSLSGNTIYF.

The rearrangement joins TRBV5-5 to TRBJ1-2; the match to TRBD1 covers 9 bases. Losses at the gene ends were 3 bases for V and 5 bases for J; bases not matched to a gene: 8. The CDR3 spans 15 residues. Germline CDR1 and CDR2: SGHKS and YYEKEE (reference sequence). CDR3 bases: TGTGCCAGCAGCTCCGGGACAGGGTGGAGTTATGGCTACACCTTC. Protein sequence: CASSSGTGWSYGYTF.

The J gene is TRBJ2-7, the V gene TRBV7-2, with unresolved D. V was cut by 1 base and J by 2 bases, with 12 bases left in between. This CDR3 comprises 15 residues. Germline V CDR1 and CDR2: SGHTA, FQGNSA. This CDR3 reads CASSLDPRRTYEQYF. CDR3 sequence (DNA): TGTGCCAGCAGCTTAGACCCTAGGCGGACCTACGAGCAGTACTTC. Combining the CDR3 with reference TRBV7-2 and TRBJ2-7 gives the whole variable domain GAGVSQSPSNKVTEKGKDVELRCDPISGHTALYWYRQSLGQGLEFLIYFQGNSAPDKSGLPSDRFSAERTGGSVSTLTIQRTQQEDSAVYLCASSLDPRRTYEQYFGPGTRLTVT.

The chain carries TRBV19 and TRBJ1-4, with D possibly matching TRBD1 (6 bases). The germline V and J ends were trimmed by 9 bases and 0 bases, with 14 bases remaining between them. The germline V gene has CDR1 LNHDA and CDR2 SQIVND (reference sequence). CDR3 length equals 15 residues. CDR3: CASQGQTATNEKLFF. CDR3 DNA: TGTGCCAGCCAAGGACAGACTGCAACTAATGAAAAACTGTTTTTT.

Only a few counts were recorded for this clone. The chain couples TRBV7-2 to TRBJ2-3; 14 positions match TRBD2. The CDR3 length is 17 residues. Per germline, CDR1 SGHTA and CDR2 FQGNSA. The V gene end was trimmed by 5 bases and the J gene end by 1 base; junction bases not matched to a gene: 5. CDR3 coding DNA: TGTGCCAGCAGCCAGGGACTAGCGGGGGCCGGCACAGATACGCAGTATTTT. Translation: CASSQGLAGAGTDTQYF.